A selection of T cell receptor beta chains follows, all from one sample in a study of T cells in Graves' hyperthyroidism and ophthalmopathy. TCRdb ran MiXCR on the multiplex PCR reads and lists one entry per CDR3 protein. The table has approximately 700,000 distinct CDR3 sequences, around 15% seen once. The sequencing input was blood. All receptors come from a man aged 18 to 30 with Graves' hyperthyroidism. Each CDR3 is given with its conserved first and last residue. Each record gives: V gene, clone size, D gene, CDR3 length, J gene, CDR3 DNA, CDR3 protein. A D gene is named only where the DNA matches it firmly. Size values are once, few and many counts, or a class for expanded clones, and some rows have none.

v_gene: TRBV6-2/TRBV6-3; abundance: -; d_gene: TRBD1; len: 16; j_gene: TRBJ1-5; CDR3nt: TGTGCCAGCAGTTTCCCGGGACAGGGGGGCAATCAGCCCCAGCATTTT; CDR3aa: CASSFPGQGGNQPQHF
v_gene: TRBV29-1; abundance: -; d_gene: -; len: 12; j_gene: TRBJ2-7; CDR3nt: TGCAGCGTTCGGATCCTAACCTACGAGCAGTACTTC; CDR3aa: CSVRILTYEQYF
v_gene: TRBV30; abundance: many; d_gene: -; len: 10; j_gene: TRBJ2-1; CDR3nt: TGTGCCTGGAGTGTAGCTGAGCAGTTCTTC; CDR3aa: CAWSVAEQFF
v_gene: TRBV10-3; abundance: few; d_gene: -; len: 15; j_gene: TRBJ1-2; CDR3nt: TGTGCCATCAGTGAATACCGGGGCCTCAACTATGGCTACACCTTC; CDR3aa: CAISEYRGLNYGYTF
v_gene: TRBV25-1; abundance: -; d_gene: -; len: 13; j_gene: TRBJ2-3; CDR3nt: TGTGCCAGTACCGGGGGTCCTGTAGATACGCAGTATTTT; CDR3aa: CASTGGPVDTQYF
v_gene: TRBV9; abundance: few; d_gene: -; len: 15; j_gene: TRBJ1-1; CDR3nt: TGTGCCAGCAGCGGACGCGGGGGGCCGAACACTGAAGCTTTCTTT; CDR3aa: CASSGRGGPNTEAFF
v_gene: TRBV7-2; abundance: many; d_gene: -; len: 14; j_gene: TRBJ2-3; CDR3nt: TGTGCCAGCAGCCAGGAACCCGCGGGAGATACGCAGTATTTT; CDR3aa: CASSQEPAGDTQYF
v_gene: TRBV3-1; abundance: many; d_gene: -; len: 15; j_gene: TRBJ1-3; CDR3nt: TGTGCCAGCAAGGATGGACAGTTAAACGGAAACACCATATATTTT; CDR3aa: CASKDGQLNGNTIYF
v_gene: TRBV4-1; abundance: once; d_gene: -; len: 14; j_gene: TRBJ1-1; CDR3nt: TGCGCCAGCTCCGGGGGGGGGATTGCCACTGAAGCTTTCTTT; CDR3aa: CASSGGGIATEAFF
v_gene: TRBV7-9; abundance: -; d_gene: -; len: 12; j_gene: TRBJ1-1; CDR3nt: TGTGCCAGCAGCTTAGGGCAGATTGAAGCTTTCTTT; CDR3aa: CASSLGQIEAFF
v_gene: TRBV29-1; abundance: -; d_gene: TRBD1; len: 14; j_gene: TRBJ2-2; CDR3nt: TGCAGCTCACGACAGGGTGGCAACACCGGGGAGCTGTTTTTT; CDR3aa: CSSRQGGNTGELFF
v_gene: TRBV28; abundance: many; d_gene: TRBD1; len: 16; j_gene: TRBJ2-1; CDR3nt: TGTGCCAGCAGTTCCCAGGGACAGAGAACCTACAATGAGCAGTTCTTC; CDR3aa: CASSSQGQRTYNEQFF
v_gene: TRBV29-1; abundance: few; d_gene: -; len: 12; j_gene: TRBJ2-7; CDR3nt: TGCAGCGTTGCCCCTTGGGGGGACGAGCAGTACTTC; CDR3aa: CSVAPWGDEQYF
v_gene: TRBV19; abundance: few; d_gene: -; len: 14; j_gene: TRBJ2-5; CDR3nt: TGTGCCAGTAGTATTGTGGGTCGGGAAGAGACCCAGTACTTC; CDR3aa: CASSIVGREETQYF
v_gene: TRBV20-1; abundance: -; d_gene: -; len: 18; j_gene: TRBJ2-2; CDR3nt: TGCAGTGCTAGAGATCGGGGTGGGGATGTAGTGAACACCGGGGAGCTGTTTTTT; CDR3aa: CSARDRGGDVVNTGELFF
v_gene: TRBV19; abundance: -; d_gene: TRBD2; len: 15; j_gene: TRBJ2-1; CDR3nt: TGTGCCAGTAGTTTGTGGACTAGCGGGAGAGGGAAACAGTTCTTC; CDR3aa: CASSLWTSGRGKQFF
v_gene: TRBV2; abundance: many; d_gene: -; len: 13; j_gene: TRBJ1-2; CDR3nt: TGTGCCAGCAGTTCCGGGACCACGTATGGCTACACCTTC; CDR3aa: CASSSGTTYGYTF